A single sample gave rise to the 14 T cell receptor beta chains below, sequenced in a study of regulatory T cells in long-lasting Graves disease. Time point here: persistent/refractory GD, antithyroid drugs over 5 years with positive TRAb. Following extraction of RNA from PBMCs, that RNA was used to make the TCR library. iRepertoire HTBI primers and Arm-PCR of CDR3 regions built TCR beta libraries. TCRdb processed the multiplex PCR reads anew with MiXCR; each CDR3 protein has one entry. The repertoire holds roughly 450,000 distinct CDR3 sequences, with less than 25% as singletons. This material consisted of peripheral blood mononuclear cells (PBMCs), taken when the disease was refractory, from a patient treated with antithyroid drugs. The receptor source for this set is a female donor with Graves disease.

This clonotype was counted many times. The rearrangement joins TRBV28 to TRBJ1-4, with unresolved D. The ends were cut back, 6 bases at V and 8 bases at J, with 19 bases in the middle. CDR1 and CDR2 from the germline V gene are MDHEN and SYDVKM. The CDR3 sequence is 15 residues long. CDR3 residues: CASRPLKRAREKLFF. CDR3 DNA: TGTGCCAGCAGACCCCTTAAACGGGCCCGGGAAAAACTGTTTTTT.

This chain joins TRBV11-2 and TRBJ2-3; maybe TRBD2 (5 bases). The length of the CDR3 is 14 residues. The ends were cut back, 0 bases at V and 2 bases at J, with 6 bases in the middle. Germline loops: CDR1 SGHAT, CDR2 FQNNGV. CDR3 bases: TGTGCCAGCAGCTTAGACGGGATCACAGATACGCAGTATTTT. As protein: CASSLDGITDTQYF.

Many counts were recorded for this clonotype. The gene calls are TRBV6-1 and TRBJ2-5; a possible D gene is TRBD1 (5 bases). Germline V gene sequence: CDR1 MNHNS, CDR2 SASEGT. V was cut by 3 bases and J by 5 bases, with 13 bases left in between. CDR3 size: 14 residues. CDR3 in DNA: TGTGCCAGCAGTGACAGGGAACTCCCGGAGACCCAGTACTTC. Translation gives CASSDRELPETQYF.

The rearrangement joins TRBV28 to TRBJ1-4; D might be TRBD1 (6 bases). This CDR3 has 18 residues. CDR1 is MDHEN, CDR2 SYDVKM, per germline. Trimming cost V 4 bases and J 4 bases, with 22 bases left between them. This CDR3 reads CASSSLFAEDRNNEKLFF. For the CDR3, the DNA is TGTGCCAGCAGTTCCTTATTTGCCGAGGACAGAAATAATGAAAAACTGTTTTTT. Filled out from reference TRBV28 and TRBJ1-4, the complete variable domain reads DVKVTQSSRYLVKRTGEKVFLECVQDMDHENMFWYRQDPGLGLRLIYFSYDVKMKEKGDIPEGYSVSREKKERFSLILESASTNQTSMYLCASSSLFAEDRNNEKLFFGSGTQLSVL.

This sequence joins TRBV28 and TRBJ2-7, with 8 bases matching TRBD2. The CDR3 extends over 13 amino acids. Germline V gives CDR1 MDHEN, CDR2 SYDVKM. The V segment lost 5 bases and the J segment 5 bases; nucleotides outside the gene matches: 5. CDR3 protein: CASSPAGANEQYF. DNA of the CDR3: TGTGCCAGCAGTCCAGCGGGAGCGAACGAGCAGTACTTC. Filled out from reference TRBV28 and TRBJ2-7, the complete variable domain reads DVKVTQSSRYLVKRTGEKVFLECVQDMDHENMFWYRQDPGLGLRLIYFSYDVKMKEKGDIPEGYSVSREKKERFSLILESASTNQTSMYLCASSPAGANEQYFGPGTRLTVT.

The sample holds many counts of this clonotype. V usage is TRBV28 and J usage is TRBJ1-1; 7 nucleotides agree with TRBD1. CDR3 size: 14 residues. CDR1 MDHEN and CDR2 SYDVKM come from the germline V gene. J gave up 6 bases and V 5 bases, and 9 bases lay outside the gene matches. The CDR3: CASSIRGRGAEAFF. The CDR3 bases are TGTGCCAGCAGTATTAGAGGCAGGGGGGCTGAAGCTTTCTTT.

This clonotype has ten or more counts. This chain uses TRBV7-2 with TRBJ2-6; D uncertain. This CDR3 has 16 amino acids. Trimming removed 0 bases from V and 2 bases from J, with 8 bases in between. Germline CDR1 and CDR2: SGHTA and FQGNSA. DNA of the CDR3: TGTGCCAGCAGCTTAGCCGGGTCCCCTGGGGCCAACGTCCTGACTTTC. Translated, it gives CASSLAGSPGANVLTF.

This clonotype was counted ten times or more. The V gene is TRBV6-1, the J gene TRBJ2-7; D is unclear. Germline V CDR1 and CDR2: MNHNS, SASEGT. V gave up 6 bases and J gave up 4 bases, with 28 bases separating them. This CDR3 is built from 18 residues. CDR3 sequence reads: CASRPIRRLDSTRYEQYF. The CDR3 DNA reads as TGTGCCAGCAGACCGATTCGGCGCCTTGATTCCACGAGGTACGAGCAGTACTTC.

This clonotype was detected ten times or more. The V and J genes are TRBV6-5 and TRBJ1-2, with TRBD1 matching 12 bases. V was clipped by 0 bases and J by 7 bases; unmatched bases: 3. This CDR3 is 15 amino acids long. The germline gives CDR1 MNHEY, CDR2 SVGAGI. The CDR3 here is CASSYSGQGAIGYTF. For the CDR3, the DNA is TGTGCCAGCAGTTACTCGGGACAGGGGGCCATTGGCTACACCTTC.

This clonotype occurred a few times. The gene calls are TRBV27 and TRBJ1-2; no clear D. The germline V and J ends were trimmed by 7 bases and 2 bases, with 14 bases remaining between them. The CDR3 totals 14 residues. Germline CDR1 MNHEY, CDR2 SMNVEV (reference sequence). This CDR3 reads CASTSLGVNYGYTF. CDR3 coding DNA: TGTGCCAGCACTAGTCTCGGAGTAAACTATGGCTACACCTTC.

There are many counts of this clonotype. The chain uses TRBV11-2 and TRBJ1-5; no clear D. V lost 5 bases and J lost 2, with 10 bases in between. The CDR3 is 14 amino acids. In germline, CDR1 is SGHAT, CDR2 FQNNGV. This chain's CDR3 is CASSLTAGNQPQHF. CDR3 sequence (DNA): TGTGCCAGCAGCCTCACCGCAGGCAATCAGCCCCAGCATTTT.

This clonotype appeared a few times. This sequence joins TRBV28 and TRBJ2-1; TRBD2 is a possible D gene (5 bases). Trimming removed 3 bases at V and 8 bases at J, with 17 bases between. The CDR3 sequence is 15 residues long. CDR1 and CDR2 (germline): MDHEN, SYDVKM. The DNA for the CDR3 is TGTGCCAGCAGTTTGGTAAGGGAGACTGGGGATGAGCAGTTCTTC. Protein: CASSLVRETGDEQFF.

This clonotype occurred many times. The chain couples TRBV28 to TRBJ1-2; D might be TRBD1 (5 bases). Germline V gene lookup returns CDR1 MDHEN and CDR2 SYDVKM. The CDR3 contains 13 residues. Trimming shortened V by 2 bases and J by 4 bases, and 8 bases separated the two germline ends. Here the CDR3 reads CASSLRGTYGYTF. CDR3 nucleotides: TGTGCCAGCAGTTTACGGGGGACCTATGGCTACACCTTC.

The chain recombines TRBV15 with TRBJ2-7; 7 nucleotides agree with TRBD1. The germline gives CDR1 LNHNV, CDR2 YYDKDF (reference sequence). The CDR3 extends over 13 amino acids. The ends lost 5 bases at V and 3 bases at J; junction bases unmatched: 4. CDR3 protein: CATSLGTDYEQYF. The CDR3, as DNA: TGTGCCACCAGCCTTGGGACAGACTACGAGCAGTACTTC. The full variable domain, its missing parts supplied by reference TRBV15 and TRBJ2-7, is DAMVIQNPRYQVTQFGKPVTLSCSQTLNHNVMYWYQQKSSQAPKLLFHYYDKDFNNEADTPDNFQSRRPNTSFCFLDIRSPGLGDTAMYLCATSLGTDYEQYFGPGTRLTVT.